The clone carrying this T cell receptor beta chain has a handful of counts. The junction departs from the called germline gene at one end, perhaps through a read error. The CDR3 spans 11 residues. Germline CDR1 MNHEY, CDR2 SVGAGI. Each CDR3 protein gets one entry after TCRdb re-called the multiplex PCR reads with MiXCR. Counted here are tens of thousands of distinct CDR3 sequences, 20% to 25% occurring once; the ten biggest clones make up 8%. These data come from a study of breast tumors, draining lymph nodes, adjacent tissues. The TCR comes from a female donor with breast cancer. Some clones in this sample may be carry-over from other donors' samples. Input material: breast tumor tissue. The V gene is TRBV6-5, the J gene TRBJ2-1; D possibly corresponds to TRBD2 (5 bases). Written as DNA, the CDR3 is TGTACCAGCAGTTACGGGGATGAGCAGTTCTTC. Residues: CTSSYGDEQFF.